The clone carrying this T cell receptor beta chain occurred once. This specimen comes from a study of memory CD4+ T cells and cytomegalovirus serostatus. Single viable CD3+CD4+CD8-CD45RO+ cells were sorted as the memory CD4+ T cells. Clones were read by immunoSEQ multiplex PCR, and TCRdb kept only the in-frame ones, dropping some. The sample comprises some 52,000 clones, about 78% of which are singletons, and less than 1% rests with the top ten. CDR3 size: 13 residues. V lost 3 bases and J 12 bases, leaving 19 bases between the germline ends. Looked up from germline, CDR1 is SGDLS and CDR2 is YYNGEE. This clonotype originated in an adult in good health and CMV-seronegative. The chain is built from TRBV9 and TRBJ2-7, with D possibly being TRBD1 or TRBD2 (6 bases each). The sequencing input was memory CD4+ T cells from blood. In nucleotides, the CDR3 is TGTGCCAGCAGCGGCGAGGTAGGGGGGCTGCGGTACTTC. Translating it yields CASSGEVGGLRYF.